These T cell receptor beta chains were read from a single sample in a study of blood T cell repertoires in COVID-19. The protocol was immunoSEQ multiplex PCR, while the TCRdb copy is restricted to in-frame clones and leaves out a portion. Of fewer than 350,000 clones listed, approximately 91% are singletons. Specimen: PBMCs or T cells enriched from blood (not recorded which). Every receptor here comes from a woman in her thirties or forties who had recovered from COVID-19. Each CDR3 is given with its conserved first and last residue. Clone size appears in some rows only: once, few, many, or a class for an expanded clone.

j_call clone_size v_call cdr3_aa
TRBJ2-3 - TRBV11-2 CASSLRGVGDTQYF
TRBJ2-5 - TRBV7-3 CASSFKGVETQYF
TRBJ2-7 - TRBV28 CASSLREEQYF
TRBJ2-7 once TRBV28 CASSRGTSVSYAYEQYF
TRBJ1-1 - TRBV6-5 CASSAGGTEAFF
TRBJ2-3 once TRBV19 CASSTRRVGLSTTDTQYF
TRBJ1-1 few TRBV11-2 CASSLQGQGLNTEAFF
TRBJ1-5 - TRBV9 CASSPSPTGDQPQHF
TRBJ1-5 - TRBV5-6 CASSLRQVGQPQHF
TRBJ2-7 - TRBV29-1 CSVGRDYEQYF
TRBJ1-4 - TRBV6-5 CASSFGGPSYEKLFF
TRBJ1-5 - TRBV6-2/TRBV6-3 CASSYSRTGLGQPQHF
TRBJ2-5 - TRBV19 CASSNRGGEETQYF
TRBJ2-3 - TRBV11-3 CASSPGLAGSDTQYF
TRBJ1-1 - TRBV28 CASGARNTEAFF
TRBJ1-2 - TRBV4-2 CASGRTGANYGYTF
TRBJ2-1 - TRBV24-1 CATSDTGLAGPRGEQFF
TRBJ2-1 - TRBV9 CASSIAGREAEQFF
TRBJ1-2 - TRBV6-4 CASSPRLGQPYGYTF
TRBJ1-2 - TRBV7-9 CASRHGQESFYGYTF
TRBJ2-5 - TRBV5-6 CASSFYSGVVQETQYF
TRBJ1-2 - TRBV7-2 CASSLGKGPEGYTF
TRBJ2-2 - TRBV6-4 CASSDGTNTGELFF
TRBJ1-5 - TRBV6-5 CASSYGRGNQPQHF
TRBJ2-1 - TRBV7-2 CASSWTGAGELNEQFF
TRBJ1-2 - TRBV20-1 CSAREVDRGLF
TRBJ1-1 once TRBV6-5 CASSYAPGGTEAFF
TRBJ2-5 - TRBV28 CASSLYSGGALTQYF
TRBJ2-5 - TRBV28 CASSALQQGQETQYF
TRBJ1-1 - TRBV25-1 CASSDGGRTEAFF
TRBJ2-1 few TRBV15 CATSTHPRKSYNEQFF